This TCR beta chain was identified during a study of T cell responses to AZD1222 COVID-19 vaccine (dated by TCRdb to the early 2020s). About the investigation overall: TCR sequencing was performed for about 240 trial participants, of whom approximately 200 were given two doses of AZD1222 and about 25 were given two doses of MenACWY control vaccine. Trial participants were enrolled into age subgroups of 18-55, 56-69 and 70-plus years, which contained around 140, 26 and 57 TCR-sequenced participants, respectively. Broader findings and caveats from the paper: After two AZD1222 doses, spike-specific TCR breadth and depth were significantly higher than at day 0 and than in MenACWY recipients. Most participants were white British and females outnumbered males, and the authors suggested that clonal diversity may have been underestimated. In the small 56-69-year group, the increase in depth fell short of significance, most likely because of low power. Conclusions about previously exposed vaccinees are limited because only six or seven AZD1222 recipients were SARS-CoV-2 seropositive at baseline. The vaccine-associated CD4 TCRs covered the entire spike protein, and the dominant responses fell in regions 160-218 and 743-854. Because no day 14 peak-response samples were available, repertoires were characterized only after the peak T cell response. Reportedly, almost half of the unique spike-specific TCRs recognized epitopes lying outside the regions that are mutated in the B.1.351 and B.1.1.7 variants.

Spanning cysteine to phenylalanine, the CDR3 consists of 14 amino acids. CDR3 DNA is the only sequence kept; it has 42 bases, read in frame from the first base. The germline V gene yields KGHSH for CDR1 and LQKENI for CDR2. V is reduced by 2 bases and J by 5 bases, leaving a spacing of 12 bases between them. Worth noting for this clone: Its antigen has not been determined. Base qualities are missing; no much larger clone stands one base away. The same CDR3 is also encoded by other DNA sequences in this sample.

What this sample's time point label stands for: about 28 days (+/-7) after the second vaccine dose. What the treatment or condition label conveys for this sample: meningococcal conjugate vaccine given as trial control. The vaccinee samples were drawn from two UK trials, COV001 and COV002, one of which was a single-blind randomized controlled phase 2/3 trial testing AZD1222 (ChAdOx1 nCoV-19) in healthy adults. For TCRbeta chain sequencing, PBMC samples were collected from trial participants at day 0 and at day 28 after the second dose. The CDR3 regions of human TCRbeta chains were subjected to immunosequencing. The paper's processing steps were these. Repertoire TCRs were matched against a reference library of SARS-CoV-2-specific TCRs generated with the MIRA antigen-specificity platform. Breadth was defined as the fraction of unique TCRs that were SARS-CoV-2-associated, and depth was defined as the fraction of total T cells that were SARS-CoV-2-associated. Using the MIRA data, each spike-specific TCR was assigned both to the spike region to which the TCR was reactive and to a CD4 or CD8 class. Log10-transformed breadth and depth values were compared by one-way ANOVA with Sidak's multiple comparisons tests. In its TCRdb copy, this immuneACCESS table keeps in-frame sequences only and misses some clones. Where compared with another copy, unresolved V genes explain less than half of these, and the others have no known cause. V and J calls plus clone size are reproduced from that table; the DNA served to infer D and trimming. In this sample the table shows approximately 130,000 clones, about 93% of which occur a single time. Together, the top ten hold 4% to 4.5% of the sample.

This sequence originates from an adult who received the MenACWY meningococcal vaccine as a control. Recombination linked TRBV18 to TRBJ1-1; TRBD1 could be the D gene, as 6 bases match. Source: peripheral blood, taken 28 days after the second dose of the MenACWY control vaccine. The DNA sequence is given as TGTGCCAGCTCACCATCACAGGGTGCGACTGAAGCTTTCTTT. Its product reads: CASSPSQGATEAFF.